This TCR beta chain was captured in a study of response to subunit inactivated influenza vaccine. V was clipped by 3 bases and J by 4 bases, with 2 bases between them. CDR1 is MNHEY, CDR2 SVGEGT, per germline. The CDR3 covers 11 residues. TCRdb reprocessed the RT-PCR reads via MiXCR and lists one record per CDR3 protein. The sample carries more than 400,000 distinct CDR3 sequences, approximately 11% recorded once. At least ten counts were recorded for this clonotype. Sequenced material: PBMCs from blood, taken roughly 47 days after vaccination. The V gene is TRBV6-2 or TRBV6-3, the J gene TRBJ2-3; D remains ambiguous. The receptor was derived from a man between 45 and 60 years old who received an inactivated influenza vaccine. The CDR3 DNA reads as TGTGCCAGCAGTTATCCAGATACGCAGTATTTT. As protein: CASSYPDTQYF.